The 14 T cell receptor beta chains below all came from one sample that was sequenced in a study of blood T cell repertoires in COVID-19. Measured with immunoSEQ multiplex PCR; TCRdb has only the in-frame clones, and not every one. The data contain approximately 210,000 clones, around 89% of them seen just once; the ten biggest clones take up about 4.8%. Sequenced material: peripheral blood. The receptors stem from a woman in her forties with acute or convalescent COVID-19.

This clone was observed at least ten times. The V call is TRBV6-2 or TRBV6-3, the J call TRBJ1-5; D may be TRBD1 (5 bases). The V and J ends lost 6 bases and 0 bases respectively, with 27 bases between them. This CDR3 comprises 20 residues. CDR1 is MNHEY, CDR2 SVGEGT, per germline. The CDR3 region is CASSTRRGLRSTYSNQPQHF. CDR3 DNA sequence: TGTGCCAGCAGCACTCGGCGGGGACTCCGATCCACATATAGCAATCAGCCCCAGCATTTT.

This rearrangement joins TRBV7-2 to TRBJ1-5; D is unresolved. Germline V CDR1 and CDR2: SGHTA, FQGNSA. CDR3 length: 14 amino acids. Between the trimmed V and J ends, which lost 2 bases and 7 bases, there was a span of 12 bases. The CDR3 region has the DNA TGTGCCAGCAGCTTACTCGGCGGTGGGCAGCCCCAGCATTTT. Protein sequence: CASSLLGGGQPQHF. Supplemented by reference TRBV7-2 and TRBJ1-5, the full variable domain reads GAGVSQSPSNKVTEKGKDVELRCDPISGHTALYWYRQSLGQGLEFLIYFQGNSAPDKSGLPSDRFSAERTGGSVSTLTIQRTQQEDSAVYLCASSLLGGGQPQHFGDGTRLSIL.

A single count supports this clone. This chain joins TRBV11-3 and TRBJ2-6; the match to TRBD1 covers 10 bases. This CDR3 spans 17 amino acids. V shed 5 bases and J 4 bases; nucleotides not matched to a gene: 8. Germline CDR1 and CDR2: SGHNT and YENEEA. The CDR3 nucleotides read TGTGCCAGCAGCAAAGACAGGGGGCGGTACGGGGCCAACGTCCTGACTTTC. This codes for CASSKDRGRYGANVLTF.

This clone was observed a handful of times. Here the CDR3 reads CASNRGGRAEAFF. The DNA for the CDR3 is TGTGCCAGCAACAGGGGGGGTCGGGCTGAAGCTTTCTTT. The rearrangement links TRBV6-5 to TRBJ1-1, with 8 bases matching TRBD1. Trimming took 7 bases from V and 6 from J; bases not matched to a gene: 7. Germline V gives CDR1 MNHEY, CDR2 SVGAGI. This CDR3 contains 13 residues.

The chain has TRBV6-4 and TRBJ1-1; D is ambiguous. Germline lookup yields CDR1 MRHNA and CDR2 SNTAGT. CDR3 length: 15 amino acids. Trimming removed 3 bases from V and 4 bases from J, with 15 bases in between. This CDR3 reads CASSESTRGITEAFF. CDR3 DNA: TGTGCCAGCAGTGAGTCCACAAGAGGGATCACTGAAGCTTTCTTT.

The rearrangement joins TRBV4-1 to TRBJ2-3; 8 bases line up with TRBD2. Germline CDR1 and CDR2: MGHRA and YSYEKL. J gave up 5 bases and V 4 bases, and 14 bases lay outside the gene matches. The CDR3 runs 17 residues. The CDR3 reads CASSPPKGSGEKDTQYF. The CDR3 nucleotides are TGCGCCAGCAGCCCACCTAAGGGTAGCGGGGAGAAAGATACGCAGTATTTT.

The chain uses TRBV24-1 and TRBJ2-2, with 9 bases that match TRBD1. V gave up 6 bases and J gave up 3 bases; unmatched junction bases: 1. Germline loops: CDR1 KGHDR, CDR2 SFDVKD. The CDR3 totals 14 residues. The CDR3 bases are TGTGCCACCAGTACAGGGGGCGACACCGGGGAGCTGTTTTTT. Its protein product is CATSTGGDTGELFF.

The chain has TRBV7-2 and TRBJ1-1; D might be TRBD1 (5 bases). Germline V gene data show CDR1 as SGHTA and CDR2 as FQGNSA. The CDR3 extends over 14 amino acids. The V gene lost 3 bases and the J gene lost 1 base, with 9 bases spanning the gap. The CDR3 bases are TGTGCCAGCAGCTTCGCGACAGCGAACACTGAAGCTTTCTTT. Translating gives CASSFATANTEAFF. The full variable domain, in which reference TRBV7-2 and TRBJ1-1 provide the parts outside the CDR3, is GAGVSQSPSNKVTEKGKDVELRCDPISGHTALYWYRQSLGQGLEFLIYFQGNSAPDKSGLPSDRFSAERTGGSVSTLTIQRTQQEDSAVYLCASSFATANTEAFFGQGTRLTVV.

The chain has TRBV6-5 and TRBJ1-4; 8 bases agree with TRBD1. The ends lost 5 bases at V and 8 bases at J; junction bases unmatched: 7. This CDR3 is 14 amino acids long. The germline V gene has CDR1 MNHEY and CDR2 SVGAGI. DNA of the CDR3: TGTGCCAGCAGTCTACAGGGGGTTGACGAAAAACTGTTTTTT. This codes for CASSLQGVDEKLFF.

This chain joins TRBV2 and TRBJ2-5; D is uncertain. Germline assignment: CDR1 SNHLY and CDR2 FYNNEI. The length of the CDR3 is 12 residues. V lost 3 bases to trimming and J lost 6 bases, with 8 bases between them. The CDR3 bases are TGTGCCAGCAGTGACCAGAAAAAGACCCAGTACTTC. Residues: CASSDQKKTQYF.

The chain links TRBV5-1 to TRBJ2-3; 13 nucleotides match TRBD2. V dropped 4 bases and J dropped 0; count of bases not matched to a gene: 5. Germline CDR1 reads SGHRS; CDR2 reads YFSETQ. The CDR3 is 17 amino acids. CDR3: CASSMGLAGPSTDTQYF. Written as DNA, the CDR3 is TGCGCCAGCAGCATGGGACTAGCGGGGCCCAGCACAGATACGCAGTATTTT.

The chain carries TRBV5-6 and TRBJ1-2, with TRBD1 matching over 9 bases. The J segment lost 7 bases and the V segment lost 4 bases, leaving 8 bases of the junction unmatched. Per germline, CDR1 SGHDT and CDR2 YYEEEE. CDR3 size: 14 residues. Here the CDR3 DNA reads TGTGCCAGCAGCCACAGGACAGGGGCTTCTGGCTACACCTTC. This gives the protein CASSHRTGASGYTF. The full variable domain, with the rest looked up from reference TRBV5-6 and TRBJ1-2, is DAGVTQSPTHLIKTRGQQVTLRCSPKSGHDTVSWYQQALGQGPQFIFQYYEEEERQRGNFPDRFSGHQFPNYSSELNVNALLLGDSALYLCASSHRTGASGYTFGSGTRLTVV.

This clone has just one count. The chain joins TRBV15 to TRBJ1-1, with D unclear. This CDR3 contains 14 residues. CDR1 and CDR2 from the germline V gene are LNHNV and YYDKDF (reference sequence). Trimming pared 1 base from V and 4 bases from J, leaving 10 bases between. The CDR3 DNA is TGTGCCACCAGCAGAGGCAGTCAAAGCACTGAAGCTTTCTTT. Translating gives CATSRGSQSTEAFF. Based on the CDR3 plus reference TRBV15 and TRBJ1-1, the full variable domain is DAMVIQNPRYQVTQFGKPVTLSCSQTLNHNVMYWYQQKSSQAPKLLFHYYDKDFNNEADTPDNFQSRRPNTSFCFLDIRSPGLGDTAMYLCATSRGSQSTEAFFGQGTRLTVV.

The J gene is TRBJ1-2, the V gene TRBV9, with 9 nucleotides matching TRBD1. CDR3 length: 15 amino acids. V dropped 4 bases and J dropped 2; count of bases not matched to a gene: 6. CDR1 is SGDLS, CDR2 YYNGEE, per germline. This CDR3 reads CASSTGQGTNYGYTF. CDR3 DNA: TGTGCCAGCAGCACCGGACAGGGGACAAACTATGGCTACACCTTC. The full variable domain, its missing parts supplied by reference TRBV9 and TRBJ1-2, is DSGVTQTPKHLITATGQRVTLRCSPRSGDLSVYWYQQSLDQGLQFLIQYYNGEERAKGNILERFSAQQFPDLHSELNLSSLELGDSALYFCASSTGQGTNYGYTFGSGTRLTVV.